These 22 T cell receptor beta chains were all obtained from the same sample, sequenced in a study of blood T cell repertoires in COVID-19. Here immunoSEQ multiplex PCR was the method, and the copy in TCRdb shows in-frame clones only, minus some. Of about 110,000 clones listed, around 90% were seen once; the top ten hold roughly 3.3%. The sample taken for sequencing was peripheral blood. Source of these receptors: a woman between 45 and 65 years old with acute or convalescent COVID-19.

The chain is built from TRBV5-4 and TRBJ2-2; 7 positions match TRBD2. Germline lookup yields CDR1 SGHNT and CDR2 YYREEE (reference sequence). Unmatched junction bases numbered 8, after V lost 0 bases and J lost 6 bases. The length of the CDR3 is 16 residues. The CDR3 DNA reads TGTGCCAGCAGCTTGGCCTTGGGGGGGACGGCCGGGGAGCTGTTTTTT. This codes for CASSLALGGTAGELFF. Based on the CDR3 plus reference TRBV5-4 and TRBJ2-2, the full variable domain is ETGVTQSPTHLIKTRGQQVTLRCSSQSGHNTVSWYQQALGQGPQFIFQYYREEENGRGNFPPRFSGLQFPNYSSELNVNALELDDSALYLCASSLALGGTAGELFFGEGSRLTVL.

The chain links TRBV5-1 to TRBJ2-1; 10 bases line up with TRBD2. There are 16 residues in the CDR3. After removal of 0 bases from V and 8 bases from J, the junction contained 8 bases not matched to a gene. Per germline, CDR1 SGHRS and CDR2 YFSETQ. The CDR3 region is CASSLGNSGRRDEQFF. CDR3 DNA sequence: TGCGCCAGCAGCTTGGGTAATAGCGGGAGGAGGGATGAGCAGTTCTTC.

The rearrangement joins TRBV19 to TRBJ2-3; D gene unclear. Germline CDR1 LNHDA, CDR2 SQIVND (reference sequence). Trimming took off 6 bases at V and 8 bases at J, with 15 bases between the two ends. This CDR3 comprises 13 residues. The CDR3 spells CASSLDQTSTQYF. In nucleotides, the CDR3 is TGTGCCAGTAGCCTAGACCAAACCTCTACGCAGTATTTT.

This chain uses TRBV11-3 with TRBJ2-1; the D gene is possibly TRBD1 (6 bases). Trimming stripped 4 bases from V and 7 bases from J, with 17 bases between. The CDR3 is 15 amino acids. Germline CDR1 SGHNT, CDR2 YENEEA. CDR3 nucleotides: TGTGCCAGCAGCTCGCGTACAGGGCCTTCGAATGAGCAGTTCTTC. Translation: CASSSRTGPSNEQFF.

The chain has TRBV5-5 and TRBJ1-6; weak D call: TRBD1 (5 bases). The CDR3 runs to 16 residues. Germline CDR1 is SGHKS and CDR2 is YYEKEE (reference sequence). V was cut by 5 bases and J by 7 bases, with 19 bases left in between. As DNA, the CDR3 is TGTGCCAGCAGTCGCGGCGGGGGGACCCAAAATTCACCCCTCCACTTT. This gives the protein CASSRGGGTQNSPLHF.

The chain uses TRBV7-9 and TRBJ2-1; 11 nucleotides align to TRBD2. The germline V gene encodes CDR1 SEHNR and CDR2 FQNEAQ (reference sequence). J gave up 5 bases and V 0 bases, and 0 bases lay outside the gene matches. This CDR3 comprises 15 residues. The CDR3 DNA is TGTGCCAGCAGCTTAGCGACTAGCGGGAACAATGAGCAGTTCTTC. Protein: CASSLATSGNNEQFF.

V gene TRBV7-9 combines with J gene TRBJ1-6, with 10 bases matching TRBD1. This CDR3 is 14 amino acids long. J was trimmed by 8 bases and V by 3 bases; bases with no gene match: 1. CDR1 and CDR2 (germline): SEHNR, FQNEAQ (reference sequence). This CDR3 reads CASSLGTGDSPLHF. DNA for the CDR3: TGTGCCAGCAGCTTGGGGACAGGGGATTCACCCCTCCACTTT. The full variable domain, its missing parts supplied by reference TRBV7-9 and TRBJ1-6, is DTGVSQNPRHKITKRGQNVTFRCDPISEHNRLYWYRQTLGQGPEFLTYFQNEAQLEKSRLLSDRFSAERPKGSFSTLEIQRTEQGDSAMYLCASSLGTGDSPLHFGNGTRLTVT.

Only one count was recorded for this clone. The rearrangement links TRBV28 to TRBJ2-7; D gene ambiguous. The germline V and J ends were trimmed by 6 bases and 0 bases, with 15 bases remaining between them. Germline assignment: CDR1 MDHEN and CDR2 SYDVKM. The CDR3 length is 15 residues. The CDR3 sequence: CASSPNLKSSYEQYF. The CDR3 nucleotides read TGTGCCAGCAGCCCCAACTTGAAGAGCTCCTACGAGCAGTACTTC. The full variable domain, rest sourced from reference TRBV28 and TRBJ2-7, is DVKVTQSSRYLVKRTGEKVFLECVQDMDHENMFWYRQDPGLGLRLIYFSYDVKMKEKGDIPEGYSVSREKKERFSLILESASTNQTSMYLCASSPNLKSSYEQYFGPGTRLTVT.

This clone was detected only a few times. J is TRBJ2-2 and V is TRBV2; 7 nucleotides line up with TRBD2. Per germline, CDR1 SNHLY and CDR2 FYNNEI. V lost 11 bases and J lost 7; bases outside the gene matches: 13. This CDR3 is built from 14 residues. The CDR3 nucleotides read TGTGCCGGGGAGACTAGCCCCCCAGGCGGGGAGCTGTTTTTT. This codes for CAGETSPPGGELFF.

This chain connects TRBV27 to TRBJ1-4, with D maybe TRBD1 (5 bases). The V and J ends lost 8 bases and 10 bases respectively, with 11 bases between them. Looked up from germline, CDR1 is MNHEY and CDR2 is SMNVEV (reference sequence). The CDR3 consists of 11 residues. The CDR3 spells CASGTGGKLFF. CDR3 coding DNA: TGTGCCAGCGGGACCGGGGGAAAACTGTTTTTT.

The V gene is TRBV18, the J gene TRBJ1-2, with TRBD1 as a possible D gene (6 bases). The CDR3 has 14 amino acids. Trimming removed 3 bases from V and 1 base from J, with 9 bases in between. Germline V CDR1 and CDR2: KGHSH, LQKENI. CDR3 coding DNA: TGTGCCAGCTCACCTTCGGACAGTAACTATGGCTACACCTTC. This encodes CASSPSDSNYGYTF.

V usage is TRBV9 and J usage is TRBJ2-2, with 10 bases identical to TRBD1. Unmatched junction bases numbered 6, after V lost 4 bases and J lost 6 bases. This CDR3 comprises 15 residues. Germline loops: CDR1 SGDLS, CDR2 YYNGEE. The CDR3: CASSLGQGVAGELFF. As DNA, the CDR3 is TGTGCCAGCAGCCTCGGACAGGGGGTGGCCGGGGAGCTGTTTTTT.

The rearrangement links TRBV5-4 to TRBJ2-3; 11 nucleotides match TRBD2. CDR3 size: 16 residues. V lost 4 bases, J lost 3 bases, and 7 bases stayed unmatched. Germline lookup yields CDR1 SGHNT and CDR2 YYREEE (reference sequence). CDR3: CASSPARTSGTDTQYF. CDR3 coding DNA: TGTGCCAGCAGCCCCGCCCGGACTAGCGGGACAGATACGCAGTATTTT. Complete variable domain (other parts from reference TRBV5-4 and TRBJ2-3): ETGVTQSPTHLIKTRGQQVTLRCSSQSGHNTVSWYQQALGQGPQFIFQYYREEENGRGNFPPRFSGLQFPNYSSELNVNALELDDSALYLCASSPARTSGTDTQYFGPGTRLTVL.

This clone was picked up one time. The V gene is TRBV14, the J gene TRBJ2-7, with 9 positions matching TRBD1. With V trimmed by 2 bases and J by 5 bases, 10 bases remained unmatched. The CDR3 loop spans 16 amino acids. Per germline, CDR1 SGHDN and CDR2 FVKESK. The chain's CDR3 is CASSQRSGQGTNEQYF. The DNA for the CDR3 is TGTGCCAGCAGCCAACGGTCAGGACAGGGGACCAACGAGCAGTACTTC. The variable domain in full, completed from reference TRBV14 and TRBJ2-7, reads EAGVTQFPSHSVIEKGQTVTLRCDPISGHDNLYWYRRVMGKEIKFLLHFVKESKQDESGMPNNRFLAERTGGTYSTLKVQPAELEDSGVYFCASSQRSGQGTNEQYFGPGTRLTVT.

J is TRBJ1-2 and V is TRBV6-1; a possible D gene is TRBD1 (5 bases). Looked up from germline, CDR1 is MNHNS and CDR2 is SASEGT. There are 15 residues in the CDR3. Deletions cut 0 bases from V and 5 bases from J, with 13 bases between. CDR3 coding DNA: TGTGCCAGCAGTGAAGCGGGGCCGGAGCTATATGGCTACACCTTC. This sequence encodes CASSEAGPELYGYTF.

The J gene is TRBJ2-3, the V gene TRBV28; 8 bases align to TRBD1. CDR1 and CDR2 (germline): MDHEN, SYDVKM. CDR3 length equals 17 residues. With V trimmed by 3 bases and J by 5 bases, 13 bases remained unmatched. Written as DNA, the CDR3 is TGTGCCAGCAGTTTTAGCAGGGGGCGAGTCTACAAAGATACGCAGTATTTT. Translating it yields CASSFSRGRVYKDTQYF.

The rearrangement joins TRBV2 to TRBJ2-7; TRBD2 aligns across 10 bases. CDR1 is SNHLY and CDR2 is FYNNEI in the germline V gene. V trimming: 6 bases; J trimming: 0 bases; junction bases outside the gene matches: 5. The CDR3 has 15 amino acids. CDR3 nucleotides: TGTGCCAGCAGCCGACTAGCGGGTAACTCCTACGAGCAGTACTTC. It translates to CASSRLAGNSYEQYF.

The chain carries TRBV5-1 and TRBJ1-3, with D perhaps matching TRBD1 (6 bases). Trimming left V 0 bases short and J 5 bases short, with 9 bases between. Germline V gene lookup returns CDR1 SGHRS and CDR2 YFSETQ. CDR3 size: 14 residues. The CDR3 sequence is CASSLGQDRNTIYF. The CDR3 coding sequence is TGCGCCAGCAGCTTGGGACAGGACCGAAACACCATATATTTT.

This clone was found once. The chain employs TRBV7-2 and TRBJ2-3; 10 bases fit TRBD2. This CDR3 comprises 17 residues. V dropped 5 bases and J dropped 0; count of bases not matched to a gene: 8. Germline V gene data show CDR1 as SGHTA and CDR2 as FQGNSA. CDR3 DNA: TGTGCCAGCAGCCCCCTCAGCGGGAGGGCCAGCACAGATACGCAGTATTTT. Protein sequence: CASSPLSGRASTDTQYF.

The chain uses TRBV5-1 and TRBJ1-4, with D uncertain. The CDR3 is made up of 13 amino acids. V shed 3 bases and J shed 8 bases, with 11 bases lying between them. The germline V gene encodes CDR1 SGHRS and CDR2 YFSETQ. CDR3 coding DNA: TGCGCCAGCAGCTCACCCGAGCGAGAAAAACTGTTTTTT. This sequence encodes CASSSPEREKLFF.

V is TRBV7-8 and J is TRBJ2-1, with 10 bases aligning to TRBD2. This CDR3 has 14 residues. Trimming at V came to 3 bases and at J to 7 bases, leaving 3 bases not matched to a gene. Germline CDR1 is SGHVS and CDR2 is FQNEAQ. This CDR3 is CASSFILAGNEQFF. The CDR3 DNA reads as TGTGCCAGCAGCTTTATACTAGCGGGAAATGAGCAGTTCTTC.

The chain couples TRBV3-1 (or the pseudogene TRBV3-2) to TRBJ2-5, with D maybe TRBD2 (7 bases). The V gene's germline CDR1 is LGHDT and CDR2 YNNKEL (reference sequence). CDR3 length: 14 amino acids. V dropped 4 bases and J dropped 2 bases, with 11 bases sitting between them. CDR3 in amino acids: CASSRRGGQETQYF. The DNA of the CDR3 is TGTGCCAGCAGCCGGAGGGGGGGACAAGAGACCCAGTACTTC.